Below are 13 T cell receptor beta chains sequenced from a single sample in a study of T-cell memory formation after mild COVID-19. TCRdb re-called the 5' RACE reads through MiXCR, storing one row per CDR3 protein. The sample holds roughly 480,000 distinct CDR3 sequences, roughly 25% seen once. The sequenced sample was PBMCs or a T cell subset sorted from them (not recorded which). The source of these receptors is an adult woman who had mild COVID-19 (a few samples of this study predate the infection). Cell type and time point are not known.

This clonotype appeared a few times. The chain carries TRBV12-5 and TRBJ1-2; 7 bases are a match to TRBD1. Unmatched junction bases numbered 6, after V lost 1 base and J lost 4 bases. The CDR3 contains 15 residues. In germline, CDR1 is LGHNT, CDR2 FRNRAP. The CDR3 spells CASGLGTGSLYGYTF. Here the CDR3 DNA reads TGTGCTAGTGGTTTGGGGACAGGATCCCTCTATGGCTACACCTTC.

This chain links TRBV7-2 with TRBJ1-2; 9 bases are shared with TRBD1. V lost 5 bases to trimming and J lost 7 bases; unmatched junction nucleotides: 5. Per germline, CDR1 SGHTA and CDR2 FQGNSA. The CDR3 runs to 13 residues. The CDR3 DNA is TGTGCCAGCAGCATGGGACAGGGCTCTGGCTACACCTTC. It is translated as CASSMGQGSGYTF.

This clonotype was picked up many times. CDR3 protein: CAWSSGQGISGYTF. In nucleotides, the CDR3 is TGTGCCTGGAGTTCGGGACAGGGAATATCTGGCTACACCTTC. The chain recombines TRBV30 with TRBJ1-2, with 9 bases that match TRBD1. The CDR3 totals 14 residues. Germline CDR1 GTSNPN, CDR2 SVGIG (reference sequence). V shed 2 bases, J shed 7 bases, and the junction held 8 bases outside the gene matches. Filled out from reference TRBV30 and TRBJ1-2, the complete variable domain reads SQTIHQWPATLVQPVGSPLSLECTVEGTSNPNLYWYRQAAGRGLQLLFYSVGIGQISSEVPQNLSASRPQDRQFILSSKKLLLSDSGFYLCAWSSGQGISGYTFGSGTRLTVV.

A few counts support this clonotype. In nucleotides, the CDR3 is TGCAGTGCTGTTGCCAATAGCGGGAGTTACGAGCAGTACTTC. Translated: CSAVANSGSYEQYF. The rearrangement uses TRBV20-1 and TRBJ2-7, with TRBD2 matching 9 bases. Germline lookup yields CDR1 DFQATT and CDR2 SNEGSKA (reference sequence). V shed 5 bases, J shed 4 bases, and the junction held 9 bases outside the gene matches. The CDR3 sequence is 14 residues long.

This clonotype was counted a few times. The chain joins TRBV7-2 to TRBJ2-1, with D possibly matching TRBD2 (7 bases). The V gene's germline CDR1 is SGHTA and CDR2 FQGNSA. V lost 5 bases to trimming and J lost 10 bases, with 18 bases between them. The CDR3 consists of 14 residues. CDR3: CASSPGTGGGEQFF. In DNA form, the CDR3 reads TGTGCCAGCAGCCCAGGGACGGGGGGCGGGGAGCAGTTCTTC.

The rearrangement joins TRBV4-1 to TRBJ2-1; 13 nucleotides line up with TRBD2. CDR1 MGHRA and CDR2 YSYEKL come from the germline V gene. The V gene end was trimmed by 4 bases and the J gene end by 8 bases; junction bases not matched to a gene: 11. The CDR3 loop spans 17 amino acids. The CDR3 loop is CASSRLAGGQTNDEQFF. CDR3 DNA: TGCGCCAGCAGCCGACTAGCGGGGGGACAGACCAACGATGAGCAGTTCTTC.

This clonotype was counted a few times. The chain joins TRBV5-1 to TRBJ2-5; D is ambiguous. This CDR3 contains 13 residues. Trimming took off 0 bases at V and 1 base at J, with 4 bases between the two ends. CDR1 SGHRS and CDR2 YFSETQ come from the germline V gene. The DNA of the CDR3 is TGCGCCAGCAGCTTGGAGGGCCAAGAGACCCAGTACTTC. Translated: CASSLEGQETQYF.

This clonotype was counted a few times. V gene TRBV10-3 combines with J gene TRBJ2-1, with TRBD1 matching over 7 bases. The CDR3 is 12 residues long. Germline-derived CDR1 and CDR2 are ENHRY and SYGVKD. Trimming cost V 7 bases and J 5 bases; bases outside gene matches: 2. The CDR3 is CAINTGDNEQFF. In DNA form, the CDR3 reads TGTGCCATCAATACAGGGGACAATGAGCAGTTCTTC.

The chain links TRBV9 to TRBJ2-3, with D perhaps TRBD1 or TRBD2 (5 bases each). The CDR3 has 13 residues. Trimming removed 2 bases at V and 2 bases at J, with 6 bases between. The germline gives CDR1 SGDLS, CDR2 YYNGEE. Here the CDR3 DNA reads TGTGCCAGCAGCGTGGGACCCACAGATACGCAGTATTTT. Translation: CASSVGPTDTQYF.

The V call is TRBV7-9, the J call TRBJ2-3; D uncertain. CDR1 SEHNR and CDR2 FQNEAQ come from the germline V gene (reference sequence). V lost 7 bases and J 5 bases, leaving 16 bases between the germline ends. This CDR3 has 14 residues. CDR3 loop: CASTTFGGGDTQYF. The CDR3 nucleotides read TGTGCCAGCACAACCTTTGGCGGCGGAGATACGCAGTATTTT.

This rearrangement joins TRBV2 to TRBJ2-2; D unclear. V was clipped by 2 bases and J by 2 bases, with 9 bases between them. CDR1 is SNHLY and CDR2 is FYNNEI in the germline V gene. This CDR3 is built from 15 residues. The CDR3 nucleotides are TGTGCCAGCAGTGAAAGTCGGCTAAACACCGGGGAGCTGTTTTTT. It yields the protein CASSESRLNTGELFF.

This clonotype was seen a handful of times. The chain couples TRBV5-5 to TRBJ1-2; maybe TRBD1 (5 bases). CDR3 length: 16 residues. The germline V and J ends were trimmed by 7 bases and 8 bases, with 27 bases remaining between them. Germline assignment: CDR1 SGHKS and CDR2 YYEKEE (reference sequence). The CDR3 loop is CASYISGGISGRGYTF. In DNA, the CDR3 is TGTGCCAGCTATATTTCGGGGGGAATTTCAGGTCGCGGCTACACCTTC.

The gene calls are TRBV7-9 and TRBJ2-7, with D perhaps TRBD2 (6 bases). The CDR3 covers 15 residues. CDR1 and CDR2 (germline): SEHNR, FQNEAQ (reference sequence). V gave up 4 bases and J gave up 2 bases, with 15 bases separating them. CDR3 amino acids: CASSSQAGSPYEQYF. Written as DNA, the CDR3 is TGTGCCAGCAGCTCACAGGCCGGGAGTCCCTACGAGCAGTACTTC.